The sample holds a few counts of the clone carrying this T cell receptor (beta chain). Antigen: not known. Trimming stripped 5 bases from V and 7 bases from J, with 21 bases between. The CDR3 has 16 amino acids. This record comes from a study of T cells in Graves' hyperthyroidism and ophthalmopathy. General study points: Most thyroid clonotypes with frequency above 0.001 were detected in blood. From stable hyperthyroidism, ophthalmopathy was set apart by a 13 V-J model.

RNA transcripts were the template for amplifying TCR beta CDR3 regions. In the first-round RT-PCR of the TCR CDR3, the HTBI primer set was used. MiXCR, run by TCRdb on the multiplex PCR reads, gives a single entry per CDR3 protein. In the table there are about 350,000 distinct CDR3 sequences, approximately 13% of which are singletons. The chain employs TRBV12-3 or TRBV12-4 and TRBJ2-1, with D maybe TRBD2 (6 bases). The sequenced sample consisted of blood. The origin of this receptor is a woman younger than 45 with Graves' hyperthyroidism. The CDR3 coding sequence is TGTGCCAGCAGTGAAGATACTACGGGACTGCTAAATGAGCAGTTCTTC. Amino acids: CASSEDTTGLLNEQFF.